The clone carrying this T cell receptor beta chain appeared once. Per the original methods: It was from reference gene primer amplification that nucleated cell counts were estimated. Using immunoSEQ multiplex PCR, the repertoire was profiled, and TCRdb retains in-frame clones only, with some absent. V and J calls and clone size are given by that table; D and trimming were obtained from the DNA. The sample gives tens of thousands of clones, approximately 78% of which show up once; around an eighth is in the top ten. The data belong to a study of blood T cell repertoires in COVID-19. In the study overall: The samples span acute and convalescent COVID-19 from the United States, Italy and Spain. From T cells, B-cell-depleted T cells, or PBMCs came the material, which was cDNA or gDNA.

Looked up from germline, CDR1 is LNHDA and CDR2 is SQIVND (reference sequence). The CDR3 runs to 15 residues. V lost 3 bases and J lost 8; bases outside the gene matches: 8. The sequencing sample was made of peripheral blood. The chain uses TRBV19 and TRBJ2-1; 9 bases are shared with TRBD2. This receptor was taken from an elderly man with acute or convalescent COVID-19. Here the CDR3 reads CASSMGLAEGDEQFF. CDR3 DNA: TGTGCCAGTAGTATGGGACTAGCCGAAGGCGATGAGCAGTTCTTC.